This TCR beta chain was documented in a study of early T cells in non-severe SARS-CoV-2 infection (dated by TCRdb to the early 2020s). Regarding the research as a whole: Bulk RNA from unsorted whole blood was used for TCR sequencing, so alpha and beta chains could not be paired. Study-wide findings and limitations: Matching against VDJdb was skewed toward anti-spike CD8 responses, likely underestimated virus-specific expansions, and missed private and CD4 specificities.

Sequences MDHEN (CDR1) and SYDVKM (CDR2) are obtained from the germline V gene. A distance of 10 bases separates the germline ends of V and J, which lose 6 bases and 7 bases respectively. The CDR3 sequence holds 13 residues, the cysteine and phenylalanine included. Only CDR3 DNA is held: 39 bases, read in frame from base 1. The library was generated by 5' RACE. Sequencing was carried out with a NextSeq 500. Unique molecular identifiers were attached to individual cDNA molecules in the TCR library protocol so that sequencing error and PCR bias could be corrected. Both TCR alpha and beta chains were sequenced, and tight co-correlation was observed between alpha and beta sequence abundances in each sample. In the source study's methods: Decombinator V4 was used to perform V gene, J gene and CDR3 annotation of TCR sequences. Expanded TCRs were defined as changing significantly between any two time points under a Poisson model with p below 0.0001. Abundances of TCRs were expressed as counts per million after normalisation to the total number of TCRs sequenced in each sample. TRAV1-2 paired with TRAJ12, TRAJ20 or TRAJ33 defined MAIT TCRs, while TRAV10 paired with TRAJ18 defined iNKT TCRs. VDJdb, accessed 1 November 2021, was searched for CMV, EBV and SARS-CoV-2 annotated TCRs, with TCRs annotated for multiple antigens excluded. The public reads were quality trimmed at Q25 with fastp and then assembled into clones with MiXCR by TCRdb, keeping productive beta chains. Merged by CDR3 protein, the rows form single entries marked with the most common genes and DNA. The V and J calls and clone size are TCRdb's, not the authors'. The sample table contains some 39,000 distinct CDR3 sequences; only one count was recorded for 3% to 4% of them. The ten largest clonotypes hold just over 3% of the sample.

This clonotype was detected ten times or more. Its antigen is currently not known. Base qualities were left out, and no much larger clone turns up one base away. A case-control design nested within a healthcare worker cohort in London, UK, was used, with weekly nasopharyngeal swab PCR tests and blood sampling performed. Healthcare workers were recruited between 23 and 31 March 2020, during the week of the UK lockdown, and were followed weekly for up to 16 weeks. Sequenced input: whole blood. The sequence joins TRBV28 to TRBJ1-6; TRBD1 could be the D gene, as 5 bases match. This receptor was identified in an adult who was a healthcare worker with PCR-confirmed SARS-CoV-2 infection or an uninfected control (not recorded which). The nucleotide sequence is TGTGCCAGCAGCCGGGACGCGAATTCACCCCTCCACTTT. The resulting protein is CASSRDANSPLHF.